Listed below are T cell receptor beta chains from one sample, sequenced in a study of CD4+ T cells in melanoma. Sequencing used immunoSEQ multiplex PCR; TCRdb keeps in-frame clones, though not all of them. The sample yields 45,000 or so clones, roughly 87% seen once. Material: peripheral blood. The receptor source for this set is a human donor with melanoma. The CDR3 runs from the conserved cysteine through the conserved F or W. The D gene is left open where the match is weak. The listing skips clone size in some rows; elsewhere it reads once, few, many or a size class.

cdr3_aa cdr3_nt d_call clone_size j_call v_call cdr3_length
CAWSGTGDGYTF TGTGCCTGGAGTGGGACAGGAGATGGCTACACCTTC TRBD1 . TRBJ1-2 TRBV30 12
CASSLSGAPRTGANVLTF TGTGCCAGCAGTTTATCGGGGGCCCCACGGACCGGGGCCAACGTCCTGACTTTC . . TRBJ2-6 TRBV27 18
CASSQITGLDGYTF TGCGCCAGCAGCCAGATCACAGGGTTAGATGGCTACACCTTC . . TRBJ1-2 TRBV4-1 14
CASSSLPVRGTEAFF TGTGCCAGCAGCTCCCTGCCAGTGAGGGGGACTGAAGCTTTCTTT . . TRBJ1-1 TRBV11-2 15
CASSRAGQGGGYTF TGTGCCAGCAGCCGCGCAGGACAGGGGGGGGGCTACACCTTC TRBD1 . TRBJ1-2 TRBV6-5 14
CASSEVQGNEKLFF TGTGCCAGCAGTGAAGTCCAGGGAAATGAAAAACTGTTTTTT . . TRBJ1-4 TRBV6-1 14
CASRAGDSQYF TGCGCCAGCAGGGCGGGGGATTCGCAGTATTTT TRBD2 once TRBJ2-3 TRBV5-1 11
CSASQRLEAFF TGCAGTGCTAGTCAGAGGCTTGAAGCTTTCTTT . . TRBJ1-1 TRBV20-1 11
CASSMGQGPPFSRGYTF TGTGCCAGCAGCATGGGACAAGGGCCCCCATTTTCGCGTGGCTACACCTTC . once TRBJ1-2 TRBV5-4 17
CAISNQGAGNTEAFF TGTGCCATCAGCAACCAGGGGGCGGGGAACACTGAAGCTTTCTTT TRBD1 . TRBJ1-1 TRBV10-3 15
CAWSVPPYRAFF TGTGCCTGGAGTGTCCCCCCATACCGGGCTTTCTTT . few TRBJ1-1 TRBV30 12
CASSQQGTGELFF TGTGCCAGCAGCCAACAGGGCACCGGGGAGCTGTTTTTT . . TRBJ2-2 TRBV14 13
CASSFLGSPLHF TGTGCCAGCAGTTTTTTAGGTTCACCCCTCCACTTT . . TRBJ1-6 TRBV28 12
CASSLGGAAENSPLHF TGTGCCAGCAGCTTAGGAGGGGCCGCCGAAAATTCACCCCTCCACTTT . . TRBJ1-6 TRBV11-2 16
CASSQGLGGLKRQESQYF TGTGCCAGCAGCCAAGGGCTTGGGGGGTTAAAACGCCAAGAGTCCCAGTACTTC . medium-sized TRBJ2-5 TRBV4-2 18
CASTWDRDNQPQHF TGTGCCAGCACCTGGGACAGGGACAATCAGCCCCAGCATTTT TRBD1 . TRBJ1-5 TRBV2 14
CASSQDRTGLYGYTF TGCGCCAGCAGCCAAGATAGGACAGGGCTCTATGGCTACACCTTC TRBD1 once TRBJ1-2 TRBV4-1 15
CSVGAGLGQPQHF TGCAGCGTTGGCGCAGGGTTGGGGCAGCCCCAGCATTTT . . TRBJ1-5 TRBV29-1 13
CASSMGTGDGYTF TGTGCCAGCAGCATGGGGACAGGGGATGGCTACACCTTC TRBD1 . TRBJ1-2 TRBV7-2 13
CASSPGSQQETQYF TGCGCCAGCAGCCCGGGGTCCCAACAAGAGACCCAGTACTTC . . TRBJ2-5 TRBV5-1 14
CASSPALQETQYF TGTGCCAGCAGCCCCGCTTTACAAGAGACCCAGTACTTC . . TRBJ2-5 TRBV6-6 13
CASSLLAGSYEQYF TGTGCCAGCAGCTTATTGGCAGGATCCTACGAGCAGTACTTC . . TRBJ2-7 TRBV7-2 14
CASRLDNYGYTF TGTGCCAGCAGACTTGACAACTATGGCTACACCTTC . . TRBJ1-2 TRBV25-1 12
CANSQGASNQPQHF TGTGCCAATTCACAGGGTGCAAGCAATCAGCCCCAGCATTTT . few TRBJ1-5 TRBV28 14
CASSLGQPKNTEAFF TGTGCCAGCAGCTTAGGGCAGCCAAAGAACACTGAAGCTTTCTTT . . TRBJ1-1 TRBV7-9 15
CASSFDPLGTEAFF TGTGCCAGCAGTTTCGACCCGTTAGGCACTGAAGCTTTCTTT . . TRBJ1-1 TRBV27 14
CASSRDRKTYEQYF TGTGCCAGCAGCCGGGACAGAAAAACCTACGAGCAGTACTTC TRBD1 . TRBJ2-7 TRBV6-6 14
CASSPHLGRLYEYEQYF TGTGCCAGCAGTCCTCACCTTGGCAGGCTCTACGAATACGAGCAGTACTTC . . TRBJ2-7 TRBV28 17
CASSEPGHIYEQYF TGTGCCAGCAGTGAACCTGGACATATCTACGAGCAGTACTTC . . TRBJ2-7 TRBV25-1 14
CASSQVDSPKYNEQFF TGTGCCAGCAGCCAAGTGGACAGCCCGAAATACAATGAGCAGTTCTTC . . TRBJ2-1 TRBV4-2 16
CASSFMGANSPLHF TGTGCCAGCAGCTTTATGGGTGCGAATTCACCCCTCCACTTT . . TRBJ1-6 TRBV7-9 14
CASSYSGGAVEQFF TGTGCCAGTAGTTATAGCGGGGGGGCCGTTGAGCAGTTCTTC TRBD2 . TRBJ2-1 TRBV19 14
CASSLGGGANTEAFF TGTGCCAGCAGCTTAGGCGGGGGCGCGAACACTGAAGCTTTCTTT . . TRBJ1-1 TRBV13 15
CASNFNPGSAQETQYF TGTGCCAGTAACTTTAATCCGGGATCCGCCCAAGAGACCCAGTACTTC . . TRBJ2-5 TRBV19 16
CASSLEGRYGYTF TGTGCCAGCAGTTTAGAGGGGCGCTATGGCTACACCTTC . . TRBJ1-2 TRBV28 13
CASSLGYYEQYF TGTGCCAGCAGCTTGGGGTACTACGAGCAGTACTTC . . TRBJ2-7 TRBV7-2 12
CASKGDTQHF TGTGCCAGCAAGGGGGATACCCAGCATTTT . . TRBJ1-5 TRBV2 10
CASSQDVQGGNTIYF TGCGCCAGCAGCCAAGATGTCCAGGGGGGAAACACCATATATTTT . once TRBJ1-3 TRBV4-3 15
CASSSWTGGDGYTF TGTGCCAGCAGCTCGTGGACCGGCGGCGATGGCTACACCTTC . . TRBJ1-2 TRBV7-9 14
CASSVEARGVPTDTQYF TGTGCCAGCAGCGTAGAAGCTAGGGGGGTCCCCACAGATACGCAGTATTTT . . TRBJ2-3 TRBV9 17